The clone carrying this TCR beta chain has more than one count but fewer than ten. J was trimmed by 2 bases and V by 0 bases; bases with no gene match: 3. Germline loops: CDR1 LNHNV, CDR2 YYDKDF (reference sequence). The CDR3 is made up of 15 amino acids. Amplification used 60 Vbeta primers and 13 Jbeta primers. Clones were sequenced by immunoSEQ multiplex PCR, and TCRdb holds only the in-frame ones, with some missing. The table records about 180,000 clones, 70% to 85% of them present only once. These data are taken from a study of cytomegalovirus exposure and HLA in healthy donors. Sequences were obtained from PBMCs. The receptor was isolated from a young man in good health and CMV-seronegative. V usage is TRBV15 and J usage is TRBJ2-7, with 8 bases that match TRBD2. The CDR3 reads CATSREGGGTYEQYF. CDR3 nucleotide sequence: TGTGCCACCAGCAGAGAAGGCGGGGGGACCTACGAGCAGTACTTC.